Shown below are 7 T cell receptor beta chains from a single sample sequenced in a study of T cell responses to AZD1222 COVID-19 vaccine. Profiled with immunoSEQ multiplex PCR; TCRdb holds only in-frame clones, not every one. The table records about 140,000 clones, about 90% of them present only once. The sequencing here drew on peripheral blood, taken 28 days after the second AZD1222 dose. The receptors originated from an adult who received the AZD1222 COVID-19 vaccine.

V and J are TRBV27 and TRBJ2-1, with D possibly being TRBD2 (5 bases). Germline V gene data show CDR1 as MNHEY and CDR2 as SMNVEV (reference sequence). V was trimmed by 0 bases and J by 4 bases, leaving 10 bases between them. This CDR3 region has 15 residues. Written as DNA, the CDR3 is TGTGCCAGCAGTTTATCCCTGCCGGGATACAATGAGCAGTTCTTC. Protein product: CASSLSLPGYNEQFF.

The chain links TRBV12-3 or TRBV12-4 to TRBJ1-5, with 9 bases that match TRBD1. V lost 6 bases to trimming and J lost 6 bases; unmatched junction nucleotides: 3. This CDR3 is 13 amino acids long. CDR3 loop: CASSGTGRQPQHF. The CDR3 DNA reads TGTGCCAGCAGCGGGACAGGGCGTCAGCCCCAGCATTTT.

This clone came up once. The chain carries TRBV6-2 or TRBV6-3 and TRBJ2-3; TRBD2 aligns across 12 bases. The CDR3 length is 16 residues. Unmatched junction bases numbered 6, after V lost 6 bases and J lost 2 bases. The germline V gene has CDR1 MNHEY and CDR2 SVGEGT. CDR3 amino acids: CASSPGLAGFTDTQYF. The CDR3 nucleotides read TGTGCCAGCAGCCCTGGACTAGCGGGATTCACAGATACGCAGTATTTT.

This sequence joins TRBV5-4 and TRBJ2-7; 9 bases agree with TRBD1. With V trimmed by 5 bases and J by 6 bases, 12 bases remained unmatched. The CDR3 totals 15 residues. Germline CDR1 is SGHNT and CDR2 is YYREEE (reference sequence). CDR3 sequence: CASRRGGTGHTEQYF. In DNA, the CDR3 is TGTGCCAGCAGGCGGGGTGGGACAGGGCATACCGAGCAGTACTTC.

V and J are TRBV2 and TRBJ1-5, with D hard to call. Trimming shortened V by 8 bases and J by 1 base, and 12 bases separated the two germline ends. CDR1 and CDR2 (germline): SNHLY, FYNNEI. This CDR3 is 14 amino acids long. CDR3 DNA: TGTGCCAGCGGACGACCCGGGAGCAATCAGCCCCAGCATTTT. This codes for CASGRPGSNQPQHF.

This clone has a handful of counts. The J gene is TRBJ2-3, the V gene TRBV19; 7 nucleotides align to TRBD2. Looked up from germline, CDR1 is LNHDA and CDR2 is SQIVND (reference sequence). This CDR3 is 15 amino acids long. The J segment lost 2 bases and the V segment lost 4 bases, leaving 6 bases of the junction unmatched. CDR3 sequence (DNA): TGTGCCAGTAGTACGCTAGCGGCTGACACAGATACGCAGTATTTT. It translates to CASSTLAADTDTQYF.

This clone was seen only a few times. V gene TRBV7-2 combines with J gene TRBJ1-5, with a possible D match to TRBD1 (5 bases). Germline V gives CDR1 SGHTA, CDR2 FQGNSA. V was pared by 1 base and J by 8 bases, with 12 bases between. The CDR3 sequence is 14 residues long. The CDR3 DNA sequence: TGTGCCAGCAGCTTAGGCGGGGCGGGGGAGCCCCAGCATTTT. This sequence encodes CASSLGGAGEPQHF. The full variable domain, rest sourced from reference TRBV7-2 and TRBJ1-5, is GAGVSQSPSNKVTEKGKDVELRCDPISGHTALYWYRQSLGQGLEFLIYFQGNSAPDKSGLPSDRFSAERTGGSVSTLTIQRTQQEDSAVYLCASSLGGAGEPQHFGDGTRLSIL.